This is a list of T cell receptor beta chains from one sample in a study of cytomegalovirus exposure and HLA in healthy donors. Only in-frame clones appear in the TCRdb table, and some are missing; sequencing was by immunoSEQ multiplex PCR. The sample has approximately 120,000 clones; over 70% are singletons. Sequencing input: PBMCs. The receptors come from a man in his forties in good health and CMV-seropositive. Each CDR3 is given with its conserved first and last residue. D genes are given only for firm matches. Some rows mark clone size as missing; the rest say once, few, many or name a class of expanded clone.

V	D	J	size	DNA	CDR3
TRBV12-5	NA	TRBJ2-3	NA	TGTGCTAGTGGCAGGGGGGCGAACACAGATACGCAGTATTTT	CASGRGANTDTQYF
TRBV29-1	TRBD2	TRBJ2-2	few	TGCAGCGCGATCAGGGCAGGGAAGAGCGGGGGGAACACCGGGGAGCTGTTTTTT	CSAIRAGKSGGNTGELFF
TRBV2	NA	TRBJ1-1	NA	TGTGCCAGCAGACAAGACAGAAACACTGAAGCTTTCTTT	CASRQDRNTEAFF
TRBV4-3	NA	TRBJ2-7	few	TGCGCCAGCAGCCAAGTAGACAGGTCCTACGAGCAGTACTTC	CASSQVDRSYEQYF
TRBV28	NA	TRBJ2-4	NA	TGTGCCAGCAGTCTAGGGGCCCACGAAGCCAAAAACATTCAGTACTTC	CASSLGAHEAKNIQYF
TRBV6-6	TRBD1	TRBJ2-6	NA	TGTGCCAGCACCGGGACAGGGGGATCTGGGGCCAACGTCCTGACTTTC	CASTGTGGSGANVLTF
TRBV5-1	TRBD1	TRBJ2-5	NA	TGCGCCAGCAGCGTGGGACAGGGACGGGAGACCCAGTACTTC	CASSVGQGRETQYF
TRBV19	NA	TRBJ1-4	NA	TGTGCCAGTAGTGGGGAGAGGTCGCGGGGGGAAAAACTGTTTTTT	CASSGERSRGEKLFF
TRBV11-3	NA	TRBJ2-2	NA	TGTGCCAGCAGCTTTATGACAGGCCCGAACACCGGGGAGCTGTTTTTT	CASSFMTGPNTGELFF
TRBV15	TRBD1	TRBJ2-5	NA	TGTGCCACCAGCTCCTCCCAAGGGGGCTGGGAGACCCAGTACTTC	CATSSSQGGWETQYF
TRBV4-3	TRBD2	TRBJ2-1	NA	TGCGCCAGCAGCCCGGTGGGAGGGTCCTACAATGAGCAGTTCTTC	CASSPVGGSYNEQFF
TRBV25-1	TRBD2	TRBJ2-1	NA	TGTGCCAGCAGTGGGGGACTAGCGGCCCTTTACAATGAGCAGTTCTTC	CASSGGLAALYNEQFF
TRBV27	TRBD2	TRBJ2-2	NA	TGTGCCAGCAGTTCCGGGACTAGCGGTCGCGGGGAGCTGTTTTTT	CASSSGTSGRGELFF
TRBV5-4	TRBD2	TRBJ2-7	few	TGTGCCAGCAGCCCAACTAGCGGGGCCACCTACGAGCAGTACTTC	CASSPTSGATYEQYF
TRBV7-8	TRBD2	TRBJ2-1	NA	TGTGCCAGCAGCAAAACTAGCGGGAGTCTCTACAATGAGCAGTTCTTC	CASSKTSGSLYNEQFF
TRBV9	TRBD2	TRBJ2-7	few	TGTGCCAGCAGCCGAGGGGAAGGGACTACAGAGACCTACGAGCAGTACTTC	CASSRGEGTTETYEQYF
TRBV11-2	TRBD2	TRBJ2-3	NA	TGTGCCAGCAGCTTAGATCGATCTAGCGGGGGTTCAGATACGCAGTATTTT	CASSLDRSSGGSDTQYF
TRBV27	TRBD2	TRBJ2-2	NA	TGTGCCAGCAGTTTATCACTAGCGGGAGGGCCGGGAACCGGGGAGCTGTTTTTT	CASSLSLAGGPGTGELFF
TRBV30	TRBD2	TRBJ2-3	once	TGTGCCTGGAGTGTTTCGGGGGGGCCTGATACGCAGTATTTT	CAWSVSGGPDTQYF
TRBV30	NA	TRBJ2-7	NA	TGTGCCTGGGTCGACAGGTATAGCTCCTACGAGCAGTACTTC	CAWVDRYSSYEQYF
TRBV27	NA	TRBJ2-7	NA	TGTGCCAGCAGTTTATTGGACTCTTCATCCTACGAGCAGTACTTC	CASSLLDSSSYEQYF
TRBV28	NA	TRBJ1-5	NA	TGTGCCAGCAGGCAGGGCGGTCAGCCCCAGCATTTT	CASRQGGQPQHF
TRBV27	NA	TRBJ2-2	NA	TGTGCCAGCAGCCGAGGGAGGCCAGAGACCGGGGAGCTGTTTTTT	CASSRGRPETGELFF
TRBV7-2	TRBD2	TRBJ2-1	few	TGTGCCAGCAGCCTAGCGGGAGTTTCTAGGGGGTCCTACAATGAGCAGTTCTTC	CASSLAGVSRGSYNEQFF
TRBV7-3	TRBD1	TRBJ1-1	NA	TGTGCCAGCAGCTCGACAGGGGTTAGCACTGAAGCTTTCTTT	CASSSTGVSTEAFF
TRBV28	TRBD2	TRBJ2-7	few	TGTGCCAGCAGTTTAGGGGGAGGGGTCTACGAGCAGTACTTC	CASSLGGGVYEQYF
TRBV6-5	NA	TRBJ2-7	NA	TGTGCCAGCAGTTACCCGGGGTCTTACGAGCAGTACTTC	CASSYPGSYEQYF
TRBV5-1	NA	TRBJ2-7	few	TGCGCCAGCAGCTCAACAGGGATCAGGCACTTC	CASSSTGIRHF
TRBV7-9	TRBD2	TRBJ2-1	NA	TGTGCCAGCAGCCTTACTAGCGGGACTGCCTACAATGAGCAGTTCTTC	CASSLTSGTAYNEQFF
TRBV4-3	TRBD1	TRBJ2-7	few	TGCGCCAGCAGCCAAGGGGTTACCGGGACAGGGTATAACTACGAGCAGTACTTC	CASSQGVTGTGYNYEQYF
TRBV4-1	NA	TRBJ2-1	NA	TGCGCCAGCAGCCAGGAGACAGGTCTTTACAATGAGCAGTTCTTC	CASSQETGLYNEQFF
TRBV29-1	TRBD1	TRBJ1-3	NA	TGCAGCGTTGCACCCAGGGGGCAAGGAAACACCATATATTTT	CSVAPRGQGNTIYF
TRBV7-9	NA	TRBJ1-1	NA	TGTGCCAGCAGCAAGACAGACATTATGAACACTGAAGCTTTCTTT	CASSKTDIMNTEAFF
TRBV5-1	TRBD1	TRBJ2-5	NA	TGCGCCAGCAGCTTCCGGGACAGGGCGTGGGGGGAGACCCAGTACTTC	CASSFRDRAWGETQYF
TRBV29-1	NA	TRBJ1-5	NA	TGCAGCGGGGGGGAGGGAAATCAGCCCCAGCATTTT	CSGGEGNQPQHF
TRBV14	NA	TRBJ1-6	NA	TGTGCCAGCAGCCTGGGGAGCTCCTATAATTCACCCCTCCACTTT	CASSLGSSYNSPLHF
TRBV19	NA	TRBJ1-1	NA	TGTGCCAGTAAGGGACTGCCGAACACTGAAGCTTTCTTT	CASKGLPNTEAFF
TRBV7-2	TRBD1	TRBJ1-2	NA	TGTGCCAGCAGCTCGAGTGGGACAGGGCACAGCTATGGCTACACCTTC	CASSSSGTGHSYGYTF
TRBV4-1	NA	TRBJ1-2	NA	TGCGCCAGCAGCCCAAGCGGGGGGAACTATGGCTACACCTTC	CASSPSGGNYGYTF
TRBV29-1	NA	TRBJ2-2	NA	TGCAGCGTTGGTGGAGGGATCGACACCGGGGAGCTGTTTTTT	CSVGGGIDTGELFF
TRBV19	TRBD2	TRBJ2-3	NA	TGTGCCAGTACCCTAGCGGGAGAAGCAGATACGCAGTATTTT	CASTLAGEADTQYF
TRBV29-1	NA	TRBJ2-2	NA	TGCAGCGTTGACCAGGGAGGTACCGGGGAGCTGTTTTTT	CSVDQGGTGELFF